A selection of T cell receptor beta chains follows, all from one sample in a study of blood T cell repertoires in COVID-19. The method was immunoSEQ multiplex PCR; TCRdb's version includes in-frame clones alone and lacks a portion of them. This sample yields more than 80,000 clones, of which around 82% are seen a single time; 6.5% to 8.5% belongs to the top ten. The sequencing input was peripheral blood. These receptors were obtained from a man aged 45 to 65 with active or convalescent COVID-19. The CDR3 runs from the conserved cysteine through the conserved F or W. The order of the fields is clone size, V gene, J gene, D gene, CDR3 protein, CDR3 DNA. The D gene is left open where the match is weak. Size values are once, few and many counts, or a class for expanded clones, and some rows have none.

NA	TRBV6-5	TRBJ2-5	NA	CASREGETQYF	TGTGCCAGCAGGGAGGGGGAGACCCAGTACTTC
NA	TRBV6-5	TRBJ2-3	TRBD1	CALNRGQGTDTQYF	TGTGCCCTGAACAGGGGGCAGGGGACAGATACGCAGTATTTT
few	TRBV10-3	TRBJ1-2	TRBD1	CAISEIETGATGYTF	TGTGCCATCAGTGAAATTGAGACAGGGGCGACGGGCTACACCTTC
NA	TRBV28	TRBJ1-1	TRBD1	CASSWGQGEAFF	TGTGCCAGCAGTTGGGGACAGGGTGAAGCTTTCTTT
few	TRBV10-3	TRBJ2-1	NA	CAIRPGGAVGNEQFF	TGTGCCATCAGACCCGGCGGCGCCGTCGGGAATGAGCAGTTCTTC
few	TRBV4-3	TRBJ2-7	TRBD1	CASSQDRGGFYEQYF	TGCGCCAGCAGCCAGGACAGGGGAGGATTCTACGAGCAGTACTTC
NA	TRBV18	TRBJ2-3	NA	CASSPGTVSTDTQYF	TGTGCCAGCTCGCCCGGGACTGTCTCGACAGATACGCAGTATTTT
NA	TRBV5-1	TRBJ2-3	NA	CASSLNRVGLSTDTQYF	TGCGCCAGCAGCCTCAACCGCGTTGGGCTTAGCACAGATACGCAGTATTTT
NA	TRBV19	TRBJ2-5	TRBD2	CASQTSGAETQYF	TGTGCCAGCCAGACTAGCGGGGCAGAGACCCAGTACTTC
NA	TRBV5-1	TRBJ1-1	TRBD1	CASSSGTGGTNTEAFF	TGCGCCAGCAGTTCCGGGACAGGGGGGACGAACACTGAAGCTTTCTTT
NA	TRBV5-6	TRBJ2-7	TRBD1	CASSPGQVSYEQYF	TGTGCCAGCAGCCCGGGACAGGTGTCCTACGAGCAGTACTTC
NA	TRBV9	TRBJ1-1	NA	CASSVRPSGVNTEAFF	TGTGCCAGCAGCGTACGCCCGTCGGGGGTGAACACTGAAGCTTTCTTT
NA	TRBV28	TRBJ2-7	NA	CASSLGTVEQYF	TGTGCCAGCAGTTTAGGAACAGTCGAGCAGTACTTC
NA	TRBV5-1	TRBJ2-2	NA	CASSLAWPGELFF	TGCGCCAGCAGCTTGGCGTGGCCCGGGGAGCTGTTTTTT
NA	TRBV28	TRBJ1-1	TRBD1	CASTVDRGNTEAFF	TGTGCCAGCACCGTGGACAGGGGGAACACTGAAGCTTTCTTT